This entry lists 29 T cell receptor beta chains sequenced from one sample in a study of T cells expressing NK-cell markers. TCRdb reprocessed the 5' RACE reads, keeping one entry per CDR3 protein, no DNA. The sample is made up of about 460,000 distinct CDR3 sequences, and the top ten hold roughly 1.4% of it. Sequenced: blood T cells: a sorted CD56 or NKG2C T cell subset, CD4+ or CD8+ T cells, or bulk PBMC T cells (not recorded which). The receptors derive from a woman in her fifties or sixties in good health.

The genes are TRBV12-3 or TRBV12-4 and TRBJ1-4. CDR3 length: 14 amino acids. The CDR3 sequence is CASSHPMDGEKLFF.

The chain recombines TRBV5-1 with TRBJ1-2. The CDR3 totals 16 residues. Germline CDR1 is SGHRS and CDR2 is YFSETQ. CDR3 region: CASSSLTPLGGQGYTF.

The J gene is TRBJ2-7, the V gene TRBV27; TCRdb proposes TRBD1, but this gene call is untestable without DNA. Germline-derived CDR1 and CDR2 are MNHEY and SMNVEV (reference sequence). This CDR3 is 12 amino acids long. CDR3 sequence: CASGNTGGGQYF.

The chain combines TRBV5-1 with TRBJ2-3; without DNA, the TCRdb call of TRBD2 cannot be checked. Germline lookup yields CDR1 SGHRS and CDR2 YFSETQ. The CDR3 is 14 amino acids. CDR3 in amino acids: CASGPQGSADTQYF.

The chain uses TRBV30 and TRBJ2-7. The CDR3 consists of 13 residues. CDR1 GTSNPN and CDR2 SVGIG come from the germline V gene (reference sequence). The CDR3 loop is CACITGNSYEQYF.

The chain has TRBV19 and TRBJ2-3; lacking DNA, the TRBD1 call made by TCRdb goes unchecked. The CDR3 length is 13 residues. Germline V gene lookup returns CDR1 LNHDA and CDR2 SQIVND (reference sequence). The chain's CDR3 is CASRQGATDTQYF.

The V and J genes are TRBV5-1 and TRBJ2-3; the TCRdb call, TRBD1, lacks DNA for checking. CDR1 is SGHRS, CDR2 YFSETQ, per germline. The CDR3 extends over 18 amino acids. The CDR3 is CASGPGQAAVRDTDTQYF.

The V and J genes are TRBV14 and TRBJ1-2; lacking DNA, the TRBD1 call made by TCRdb goes unchecked. The CDR3 runs 14 residues. Germline V gene lookup returns CDR1 SGHDN and CDR2 FVKESK. The chain's CDR3 is CASSSYGTLYGYTF. Drawing the rest from reference TRBV14 and TRBJ1-2, the complete variable domain is EAGVTQFPSHSVIEKGQTVTLRCDPISGHDNLYWYRRVMGKEIKFLLHFVKESKQDESGMPNNRFLAERTGGTYSTLKVQPAELEDSGVYFCASSSYGTLYGYTFGSGTRLTVV.

The V call is TRBV6-4, the J call TRBJ2-4. This CDR3 is 18 amino acids long. CDR1 is MRHNA, CDR2 SNTAGT, per germline. The CDR3 sequence: CASSDSLRHTVAKNIQYF.

The rearrangement uses TRBV7-3 and TRBJ1-2. This CDR3 is 14 amino acids long. Germline V gene lookup returns CDR1 SGHTA and CDR2 FQGTGA. The CDR3 reads CASSLGPTEDGYTF.

The rearrangement links TRBV24-1 to TRBJ2-3; the D call from TCRdb, TRBD2, cannot be confirmed without DNA. The CDR3 consists of 15 residues. From germline, CDR1 is KGHDR and CDR2 SFDVKD. CDR3 sequence reads: CATSEPSGATDTQYF.

The gene calls are TRBV29-1 and TRBJ2-4; TCRdb returns TRBD1, unconfirmable since there is no DNA. The CDR3 covers 12 residues. In germline, CDR1 is SQVTM, CDR2 ANQGSEA. The CDR3 sequence is CSVVPQGGIQYF.

The chain employs TRBV7-9 and TRBJ1-1; TCRdb names TRBD1, which stays unverified in the absence of DNA. CDR1 and CDR2 (germline): SEHNR, FQNEAQ (reference sequence). The CDR3 covers 15 residues. This CDR3 reads CASSLQGARNTEAFF.

The chain is built from TRBV28 and TRBJ1-1. The CDR3 is 12 residues long. Germline CDR1 reads MDHEN; CDR2 reads SYDVKM. The CDR3 loop is CASEGTHTEAFF.

V is TRBV20-1 and J is TRBJ2-1; the D call of TRBD1 rests on TCRdb alone, since no DNA is present to check it. Germline V gene data show CDR1 as DFQATT and CDR2 as SNEGSKA (reference sequence). The CDR3 covers 17 residues. This CDR3 is CSARDHTGGFFSGEQFF.

The chain is built from TRBV7-8 and TRBJ2-4. The CDR3 consists of 15 residues. CDR1 is SGHVS, CDR2 FQNEAQ, per germline. CDR3 protein: CASSLAGSAKNIQYF.

The chain carries TRBV6-5 and TRBJ2-6; there is no DNA to check the TCRdb D call of TRBD2. This CDR3 is 19 amino acids long. The germline V gene has CDR1 MNHEY and CDR2 SVGAGI. The CDR3 protein is CASSYSGLAGVSGANVLTF.

The CDR3 protein is CASSSAATEAFF. V usage is TRBV28 and J usage is TRBJ1-1. The CDR3 consists of 12 residues. CDR1 MDHEN and CDR2 SYDVKM come from the germline V gene.

This rearrangement joins TRBV12-3 or TRBV12-4 to TRBJ2-1; without DNA, the TCRdb call of TRBD1 cannot be checked. The length of the CDR3 is 14 residues. This CDR3 reads CASSSGTGHNEQFF.

This chain joins TRBV20-1 and TRBJ2-5; the D call from TCRdb, TRBD2, cannot be confirmed without DNA. The CDR3 runs 17 residues. The germline V gene encodes CDR1 DFQATT and CDR2 SNEGSKA (reference sequence). Here the CDR3 reads CSAEGTSGKVRQETQYF.

This sequence joins TRBV12-3 or TRBV12-4 and TRBJ1-2. This CDR3 spans 17 amino acids. CDR3 in amino acids: CASSLAVLLHGVKGYTF.

The chain has TRBV20-1 and TRBJ2-1; TCRdb picks TRBD1, but there is no DNA to check that call. Germline CDR1 DFQATT, CDR2 SNEGSKA (reference sequence). This CDR3 region has 14 residues. CDR3 sequence: CSARVFGTSNEQFF.

The rearrangement uses TRBV11-2 and TRBJ1-2. This CDR3 contains 19 residues. CDR1 SGHAT and CDR2 FQNNGV come from the germline V gene. The CDR3 reads CASSLNLKGALTSNYGYTF.

The V call is TRBV10-3, the J call TRBJ2-2; lacking DNA, the TRBD2 call made by TCRdb goes unchecked. Germline V gene lookup returns CDR1 ENHRY and CDR2 SYGVKD. The CDR3 totals 18 residues. This chain's CDR3 is CAISDLSRGPANTGELFF.

CDR3 amino acids: CASSLVRGLRETQYF. This chain connects TRBV11-2 to TRBJ2-5; with no DNA, the TCRdb D assignment of TRBD2 cannot be verified. Germline assignment: CDR1 SGHAT and CDR2 FQNNGV. This CDR3 is built from 15 residues. The whole variable domain, remainder taken from reference TRBV11-2 and TRBJ2-5, is EAGVAQSPRYKIIEKRQSVAFWCNPISGHATLYWYQQILGQGPKLLIQFQNNGVVDDSQLPKDRFSAERLKGVDSTLKIQPAKLEDSAVYLCASSLVRGLRETQYFGPGTRLLVL.

The chain joins TRBV7-8 to TRBJ1-5. This CDR3 has 14 residues. CDR1 SGHVS and CDR2 FQNEAQ come from the germline V gene. The CDR3 loop is CASSLSGPSQPQHF.

The V gene is TRBV5-1, the J gene TRBJ2-6; TCRdb returns TRBD1, unconfirmable since there is no DNA. The CDR3 sequence is 18 residues long. The germline gives CDR1 SGHRS, CDR2 YFSETQ. The CDR3 region is CASSPFAGVTSGANVLTF.

V usage is TRBV20-1 and J usage is TRBJ2-1; no DNA is available, so the TRBD2 call from TCRdb remains unchecked. Germline CDR1 DFQATT, CDR2 SNEGSKA (reference sequence). The CDR3 totals 12 residues. CDR3 residues: CSASGRSREQFF.

The chain combines TRBV20-1 with TRBJ2-5. Per germline, CDR1 DFQATT and CDR2 SNEGSKA (reference sequence). The CDR3 is 12 amino acids. CDR3 sequence: CSVRFPPETQYF.